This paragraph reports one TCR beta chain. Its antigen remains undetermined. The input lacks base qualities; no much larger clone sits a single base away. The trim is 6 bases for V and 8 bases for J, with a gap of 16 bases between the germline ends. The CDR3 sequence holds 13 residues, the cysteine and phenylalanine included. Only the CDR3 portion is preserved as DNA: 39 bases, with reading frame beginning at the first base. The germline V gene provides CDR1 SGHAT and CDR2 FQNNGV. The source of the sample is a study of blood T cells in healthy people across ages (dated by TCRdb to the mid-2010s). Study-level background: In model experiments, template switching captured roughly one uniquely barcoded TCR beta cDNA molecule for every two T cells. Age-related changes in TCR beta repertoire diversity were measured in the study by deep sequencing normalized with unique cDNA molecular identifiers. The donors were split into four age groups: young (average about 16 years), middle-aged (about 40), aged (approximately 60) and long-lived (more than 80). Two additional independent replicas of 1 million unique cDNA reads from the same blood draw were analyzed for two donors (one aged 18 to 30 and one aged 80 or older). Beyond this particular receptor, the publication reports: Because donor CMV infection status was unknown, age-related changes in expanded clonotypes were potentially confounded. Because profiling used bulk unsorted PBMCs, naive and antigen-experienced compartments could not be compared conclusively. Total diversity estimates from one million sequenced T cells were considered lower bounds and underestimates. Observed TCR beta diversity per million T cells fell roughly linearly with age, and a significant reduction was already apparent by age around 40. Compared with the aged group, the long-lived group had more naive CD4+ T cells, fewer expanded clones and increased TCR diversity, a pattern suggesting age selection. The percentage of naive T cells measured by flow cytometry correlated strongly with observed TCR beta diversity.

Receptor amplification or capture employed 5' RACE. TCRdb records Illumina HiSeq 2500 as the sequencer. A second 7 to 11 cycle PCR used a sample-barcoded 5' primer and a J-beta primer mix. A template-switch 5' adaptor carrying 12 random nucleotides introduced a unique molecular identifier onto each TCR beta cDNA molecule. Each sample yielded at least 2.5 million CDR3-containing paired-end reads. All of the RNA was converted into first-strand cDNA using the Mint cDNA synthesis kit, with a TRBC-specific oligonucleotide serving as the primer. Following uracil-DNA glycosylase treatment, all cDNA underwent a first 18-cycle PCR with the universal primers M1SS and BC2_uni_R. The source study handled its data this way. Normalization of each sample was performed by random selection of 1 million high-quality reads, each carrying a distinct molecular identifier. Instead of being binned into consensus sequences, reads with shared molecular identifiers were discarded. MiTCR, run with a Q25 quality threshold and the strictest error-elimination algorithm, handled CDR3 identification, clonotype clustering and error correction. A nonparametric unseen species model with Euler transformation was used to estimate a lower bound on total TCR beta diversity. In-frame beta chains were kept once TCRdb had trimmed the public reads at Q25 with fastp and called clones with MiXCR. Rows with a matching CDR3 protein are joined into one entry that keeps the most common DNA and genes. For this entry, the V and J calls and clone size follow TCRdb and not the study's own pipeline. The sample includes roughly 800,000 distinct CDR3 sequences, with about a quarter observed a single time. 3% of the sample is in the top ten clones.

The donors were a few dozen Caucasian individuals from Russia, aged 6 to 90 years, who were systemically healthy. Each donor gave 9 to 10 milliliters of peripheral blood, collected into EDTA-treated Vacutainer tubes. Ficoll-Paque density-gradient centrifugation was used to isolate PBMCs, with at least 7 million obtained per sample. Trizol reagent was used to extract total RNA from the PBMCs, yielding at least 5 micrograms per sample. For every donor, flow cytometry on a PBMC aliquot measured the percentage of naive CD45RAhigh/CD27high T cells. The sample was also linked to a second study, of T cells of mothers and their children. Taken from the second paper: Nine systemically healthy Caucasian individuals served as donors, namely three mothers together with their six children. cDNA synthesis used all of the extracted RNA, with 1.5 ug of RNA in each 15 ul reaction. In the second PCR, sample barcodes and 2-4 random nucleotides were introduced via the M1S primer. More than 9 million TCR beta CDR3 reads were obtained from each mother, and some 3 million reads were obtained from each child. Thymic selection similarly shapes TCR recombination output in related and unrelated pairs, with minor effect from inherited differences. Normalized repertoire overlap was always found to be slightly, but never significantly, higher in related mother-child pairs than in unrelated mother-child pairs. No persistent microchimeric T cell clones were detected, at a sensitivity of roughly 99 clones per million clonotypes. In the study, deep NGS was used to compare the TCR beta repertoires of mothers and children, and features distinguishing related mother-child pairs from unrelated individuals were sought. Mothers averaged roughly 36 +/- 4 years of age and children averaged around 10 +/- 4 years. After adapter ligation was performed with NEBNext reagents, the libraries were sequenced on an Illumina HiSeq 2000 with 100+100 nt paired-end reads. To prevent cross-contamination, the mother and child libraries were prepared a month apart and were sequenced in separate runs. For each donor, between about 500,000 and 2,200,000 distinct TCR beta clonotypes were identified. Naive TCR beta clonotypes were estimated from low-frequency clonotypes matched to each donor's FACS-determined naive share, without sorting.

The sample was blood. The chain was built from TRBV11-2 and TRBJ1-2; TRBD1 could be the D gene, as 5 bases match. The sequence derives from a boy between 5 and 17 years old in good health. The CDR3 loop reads CASRRDVSGGYTF. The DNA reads TGTGCCAGCAGGCGGGACGTATCGGGGGGCTACACCTTC.